This entry describes one T cell receptor beta chain. Antigen specificity is unknown. One end of the junction does not line up with germline, which may come from a read error. At the DNA level, this CDR3 is encoded by other sequences in the same sample as well. The mixed lymphocyte reaction cells were held in coculture (37°C) for 6 days. The record originates from a study of siplizumab effects on memory and regulatory T cells. Study summary: Mixed lymphocyte reactions were paired, with siplizumab at roughly 0.92 ug/mL or without drug.

CDR3 size: 14 residues. Germline V CDR1 and CDR2: MNHNS, SASEGT. Clones were read by immunoSEQ multiplex PCR, and TCRdb kept only the in-frame ones, dropping some. The sample lists 15,000 to 20,000 clones, approximately 44% seen once, with about 6% in the top ten. Specimen: CFSE-low (dividing) CD4+ T cells sorted from an allogeneic mixed lymphocyte reaction. This rearrangement joins TRBV6-1 to TRBJ1-1; no clear D. The sequence was collected from a human donor in good health; the cells came from an allogeneic mixed lymphocyte reaction. Some clones in this sample may be carry-over from other donors' samples. The CDR3 here is CASNERGLNTEAFF. CDR3 nucleotide sequence: TGCGCCAGCAACGAGAGAGGACTAAACACTGAAGCTTTCTTT.